A single sample gave rise to the 17 T cell receptor beta chains below, sequenced in a study of blood T cells in healthy people across ages (dated by TCRdb to the mid-2010s). Libraries were built with 5' RACE. For sequencing, an Illumina HiSeq 2500 was employed. A second about 7 to 11 cycle PCR used a sample-barcoded 5' primer and a J-beta primer mix. Starting from the raw public reads, TCRdb applied fastp trimming at Q25, assembled clones with MiXCR and retained in-frame beta chains. Each CDR3 protein gets just one entry, which takes the most common genes and DNA from the rows behind it. Across this sample there are 650,000 or so distinct CDR3 sequences, with about 51% seen only once. The ten largest clones add up to 13% of the sample. Sequences were obtained from blood. The receptors originated from a woman aged 80 or older in good health.

J is TRBJ2-7 and V is TRBV6-2 or TRBV6-3; TRBD2 matches 7 bases. This CDR3 contains 17 residues. Per the germline V gene, CDR1 is MNHEY and CDR2 is SVGEGT. V gave up 7 bases and J gave up 0 bases; unmatched junction bases: 15. The CDR3, as DNA: TGTGCCAGCATCCTCAGGTCTAGCGGAGGAAGCTCCTACGAGCAGTACTTC. This codes for CASILRSSGGSSYEQYF.

The rearrangement uses TRBV5-4 and TRBJ1-5; TRBD1 might be the D (6 bases). The CDR3 is made up of 14 amino acids. CDR1 is SGHNT, CDR2 YYREEE, per germline (reference sequence). V gave up 4 bases and J gave up 11 bases, with 19 bases separating them. As DNA, the CDR3 is TGTGCCAGCAGCCTCCGGGACACCCCCAACTCCCAGCATTTT. It translates to CASSLRDTPNSQHF.

The chain employs TRBV5-1 and TRBJ2-2; 8 bases map to TRBD1. The CDR3 consists of 14 residues. Trimming removed 7 bases from V and 3 bases from J; junction bases left unmatched: 5. Germline values: CDR1 SGHRS, CDR2 YFSETQ. The chain's CDR3 is CASQTTGDTGELFF. The CDR3 bases are TGCGCCAGCCAAACGACAGGGGACACCGGGGAGCTGTTTTTT. The entire variable domain, with the rest obtained from reference TRBV5-1 and TRBJ2-2, is as follows: KAGVTQTPRYLIKTRGQQVTLSCSPISGHRSVSWYQQTPGQGLQFLFEYFSETQRNKGNFPGRFSGRQFSNSRSEMNVSTLELGDSALYLCASQTTGDTGELFFGEGSRLTVL.

The sample holds many counts of this clonotype. The gene calls are TRBV21-1 and TRBJ2-7; TRBD2 is taken as the D call from the table, unchecked against the DNA. TRBV21-1 is an annotated pseudogene. CDR3 size: 16 residues. The CDR3 loop is CASSKERGPYRYEQYF. The CDR3 DNA follows: TGTGCCAGCAGCAAGGAAAGGGGCCCTTACCGTTACGAGCAGTACTTC.

The chain joins TRBV12-3 or TRBV12-4 to TRBJ1-3; D gene unclear. Deletions cut 5 bases from V and 0 bases from J, with 8 bases between. This CDR3 spans 14 amino acids. In DNA, the CDR3 is TGTGCCAGCAGTAACACGCACTCTGGAAACACCATATATTTT. Amino acids: CASSNTHSGNTIYF.

This clonotype came up a few times. A single base separates this from a much larger clone, so it may be a read error. This chain joins TRBV18 and TRBJ2-7; D might be TRBD2 (5 bases). This CDR3 has 15 amino acids. V was trimmed by 6 bases and J by 7 bases, leaving 22 bases between them. Germline CDR1 reads KGHSH; CDR2 reads LQKENI. DNA of the CDR3: TGTGCCAGCTCCCCTTCGACCCCGGGATACAATGAGCAGTACTTC. It is translated as CASSPSTPGYNEQYF. The variable domain in full, with the rest retrieved from reference TRBV18 and TRBJ2-7, is NAGVMQNPRHLVRRRGQEARLRCSPMKGHSHVYWYRQLPEEGLKFMVYLQKENIIDESGMPKERFSAEFPKEGPSILRIQQVVRGDSAAYFCASSPSTPGYNEQYFGPGTRLTVT.

This clonotype was seen a handful of times. This chain connects TRBV2 to TRBJ2-1, with 7 bases aligning to TRBD2. Gene TRBJ2-7 matches the end of the DNA better, so the J call may be wrong. Germline assignment: CDR1 SNHLY and CDR2 FYNNEI. The CDR3 has 14 residues. CDR3 protein: CASKGGSSYNEQYF. Here the CDR3 DNA reads TGTGCCAGCAAAGGCGGGAGTTCCTACAATGAGCAGTACTTC.

The chain joins TRBV27 to TRBJ2-3; weak D call: TRBD2 (6 bases). Trimming pared 6 bases from V and 5 bases from J, leaving 18 bases between. The CDR3 runs 15 residues. CDR1 is MNHEY and CDR2 is SMNVEV in the germline V gene (reference sequence). CDR3 in DNA: TGTGCCAGCAGGGCTAGCGCAGAGGATAAAGATACGCAGTATTTT. It codes for CASRASAEDKDTQYF.

The chain links TRBV25-1 to TRBJ1-1; D may be TRBD1 (5 bases). V gave up 6 bases and J gave up 10 bases, with 15 bases separating them. CDR1 is MGHDK, CDR2 SYGVNS, per germline. The length of the CDR3 is 12 residues. CDR3 DNA: TGTGCCAGCAGCTTAACAGGTGCTCTAGCTTTCTTT. Translation: CASSLTGALAFF.

This clonotype was found a few times. The chain uses TRBV7-2 and TRBJ2-5; D remains unclear. The CDR3 has 13 amino acids. Germline values: CDR1 SGHTA, CDR2 FQGNSA. The V end lost 1 base, the J end lost 4 bases, and 7 bases lay between the germline ends. The CDR3 region has the DNA TGTGCCAGCAGCTTAGTCCACTTAGAGACCCAGTACTTC. This sequence encodes CASSLVHLETQYF.

J is TRBJ2-1 and V is TRBV6-6; 7 bases fit TRBD1. The CDR3 length is 13 residues. CDR1 and CDR2 from the germline V gene are MNHNY and SVGAGI (reference sequence). Losses at the gene ends were 6 bases for V and 7 bases for J; bases not matched to a gene: 6. CDR3 residues: CASSADRLNEQFF. The DNA of the CDR3 is TGTGCCAGCAGCGCGGACAGGCTTAATGAGCAGTTCTTC.

Details on this clonotype: A much larger clone lies a single base off, so this may be a read error. The genes are TRBV3-1 and TRBJ1-2; no firm D call. CDR3 length: 12 residues. Per germline, CDR1 LGHDT and CDR2 YNNKEL (reference sequence). This chain's CDR3 is CASGQGSGGYTF. The CDR3 nucleotides read TGTGCCAGCGGCCAAGGGAGTGGAGGCTACACCTTC.

In nucleotides, the CDR3 is TGTGCCAGCAGCGTATACAGTTATGATGGCTACACCTTC. It codes for CASSVYSYDGYTF. The chain is built from TRBV7-6 and TRBJ1-2, with D uncertain. CDR3 length equals 13 residues. Trimming took 5 bases from V and 6 from J, leaving 13 bases between them. Germline V lookup: CDR1 SGHVS, CDR2 FNYEAQ.

CDR3 bases: TGTGCCACACGGACAGGCTACGAGCAGTACTTC. It is translated as CATRTGYEQYF. This rearrangement joins TRBV7-2 to TRBJ2-7; 7 bases are shared with TRBD1. Germline-derived CDR1 and CDR2 are SGHTA and FQGNSA. This CDR3 region has 11 residues. V shed 10 bases and J 3 bases; nucleotides not matched to a gene: 3.

Regarding this clonotype: Being one base from a much bigger clone, this may be a read error. This sequence joins TRBV7-2 and TRBJ2-7, with D uncertain. The DNA matches TRBJ2-5 better at its end, which makes the J call doubtful. This CDR3 region has 13 residues. Per germline, CDR1 SGHTA and CDR2 FQGNSA. In nucleotides, the CDR3 is TGTGCCAGCAGCTTATTCAGGCAAGAGACCCAGTACTTC. Translating gives CASSLFRQETQYF.

V gene TRBV2 combines with J gene TRBJ1-4; tentative D call: TRBD1 (6 bases). V was trimmed by 3 bases and J by 7 bases, leaving 12 bases between them. CDR3 length: 14 residues. Germline V gene data show CDR1 as SNHLY and CDR2 as FYNNEI. The chain's CDR3 is CASSDHRAGEKLFF. The CDR3 DNA reads TGTGCCAGCAGTGACCACAGGGCAGGTGAAAAACTGTTTTTT. Based on the CDR3 plus reference TRBV2 and TRBJ1-4, the full variable domain is EPEVTQTPSHQVTQMGQEVILRCVPISNHLYFYWYRQILGQKVEFLVSFYNNEISEKSEIFDDQFSVERPDGSNFTLKIRSTKLEDSAMYFCASSDHRAGEKLFFGSGTQLSVL.

This clonotype was detected once. This may come from a read error, since a much larger clone is one base off. The genes are TRBV5-1 and TRBJ2-5; no clear D gene. The CDR3 consists of 16 residues. Per germline, CDR1 SGHRS and CDR2 YFSETQ. Between the trimmed V and J ends, which lost 0 bases and 1 base, there was a span of 13 bases. The CDR3 bases are TGCGCCAGCAGCTTGGGAGGATGGGCAGTCCAAGAGACCCAGTACTTC. It encodes CASSLGGWAVQETQYF.